What follows are 28 T cell receptor beta chains derived from one specimen sequenced in a study of T-cell memory formation after mild COVID-19. One entry per CDR3 protein results from TCRdb running MiXCR on the 5' RACE reads. This sample yields 70,000 to 100,000 distinct CDR3 sequences, of which over 13% are seen a single time; approximately 40% belongs to the top ten. The specimen was PBMCs or a T cell subset sorted from them (not recorded which). The receptors derive from a young man who had mild COVID-19 (a few samples of this study predate the infection). Cell type and time point are not known.

The gene calls are TRBV12-3 or TRBV12-4 and TRBJ1-5; 7 positions match TRBD1. J was trimmed by 3 bases and V by 5 bases; bases with no gene match: 7. CDR3 length: 15 residues. CDR3 sequence reads: CASSLGDSFNQPQHF. The CDR3 nucleotides are TGTGCCAGCAGTCTGGGGGACAGCTTCAATCAGCCCCAGCATTTT.

The rearrangement links TRBV7-3 to TRBJ2-7; D possibly uses TRBD1 or TRBD2 (5 bases each). The CDR3 is 15 amino acids. Germline-derived CDR1 and CDR2 are SGHTA and FQGTGA. V lost 5 bases and J 0 bases, leaving 14 bases between the germline ends. CDR3 coding DNA: TGTGCCAGCAGCAGGGGACCGTTGAGCTCCTACGAGCAGTACTTC. Translating it yields CASSRGPLSSYEQYF.

The rearrangement uses TRBV9 and TRBJ2-3; D is undetermined. The germline gives CDR1 SGDLS, CDR2 YYNGEE. The CDR3 loop spans 17 amino acids. Trimming took off 3 bases at V and 0 bases at J, with 17 bases between the two ends. In DNA, the CDR3 is TGTGCCAGCAGCGCCCCCAGGAGAACCACTAGCACAGATACGCAGTATTTT. This translates into CASSAPRRTTSTDTQYF. The full variable domain, completed using reference TRBV9 and TRBJ2-3, is DSGVTQTPKHLITATGQRVTLRCSPRSGDLSVYWYQQSLDQGLQFLIQYYNGEERAKGNILERFSAQQFPDLHSELNLSSLELGDSALYFCASSAPRRTTSTDTQYFGPGTRLTVL.

The genes are TRBV4-2 and TRBJ2-2, with TRBD1 matching 11 bases. Germline CDR1 LGHNA, CDR2 YNFKEQ. The CDR3 extends over 20 amino acids. J gave up 7 bases and V 3 bases, and 19 bases lay outside the gene matches. CDR3: CASSHSRILLDRGQGGELFF. DNA of the CDR3: TGTGCCAGCAGCCACTCGCGGATCCTTTTGGACAGGGGGCAGGGCGGGGAGCTGTTTTTT.

This clonotype was recorded a few times. V and J are TRBV29-1 and TRBJ2-1; D ambiguous. This CDR3 spans 11 amino acids. The V gene's germline CDR1 is SQVTM and CDR2 ANQGSEA. V gave up 1 base and J gave up 10 bases, with 8 bases separating them. DNA of the CDR3: TGCAGCGTTGAAGTTAGGTCGGAGCAGTTCTTC. Amino acids: CSVEVRSEQFF.

V and J are TRBV20-1 and TRBJ2-2; 8 bases are a match to TRBD1. Germline trimming cut 6 bases from V and 6 bases from J; bases unmatched to any gene: 9. The CDR3 is 14 amino acids. Germline-derived CDR1 and CDR2 are DFQATT and SNEGSKA (reference sequence). Written as DNA, the CDR3 is TGCAGTGCCAGCCACGGACAGGGTCCCGGGGAGCTGTTTTTT. Its translation: CSASHGQGPGELFF.

This clonotype was seen more than once but under ten times. The chain combines TRBV4-3 with TRBJ2-4; D is undetermined. V lost 0 bases to trimming and J lost 3 bases, with 12 bases between them. CDR1 and CDR2 (germline): LGHNA, YSLEER. This CDR3 contains 16 residues. The CDR3 loop reads CASSQEVSSIKNIQYF. CDR3 coding DNA: TGCGCCAGCAGCCAAGAAGTATCATCTATCAAAAACATTCAGTACTTC.

This clonotype was counted only a few times. The chain uses TRBV11-1 and TRBJ1-2, with D hard to call. Trimming left V 3 bases short and J 3 bases short, with 8 bases between. The germline CDR1 and CDR2 sequences are SGHAT and FQDESV (reference sequence). The CDR3 is made up of 13 amino acids. Here the CDR3 DNA reads TGTGCCAGCAGCTTGGCTGTGGACTATGGCTACACCTTC. It codes for CASSLAVDYGYTF.

This clonotype has just a few counts. The J gene is TRBJ2-7, the V gene TRBV11-2, with D possibly matching TRBD2 (6 bases). The CDR3 sequence is 12 residues long. V was pared by 8 bases and J by 2 bases, with 10 bases between. Per the germline V gene, CDR1 is SGHAT and CDR2 is FQNNGV. The CDR3 sequence: CASRGTPYEQYF. CDR3 bases: TGTGCCAGCCGAGGGACTCCCTACGAGCAGTACTTC.

The chain uses TRBV7-2 and TRBJ2-3; TRBD1 matches at 9 bases. The CDR3 has 15 residues. Per the germline V gene, CDR1 is SGHTA and CDR2 is FQGNSA. V was pared by 5 bases and J by 5 bases, with 8 bases of the junction left unmatched. For the CDR3, the DNA is TGTGCCAGCAGCATTAACAGGGGGCCTGGAGATACGCAGTATTTT. Amino acid sequence: CASSINRGPGDTQYF. The entire variable domain, with the rest obtained from reference TRBV7-2 and TRBJ2-3, is as follows: GAGVSQSPSNKVTEKGKDVELRCDPISGHTALYWYRQSLGQGLEFLIYFQGNSAPDKSGLPSDRFSAERTGGSVSTLTIQRTQQEDSAVYLCASSINRGPGDTQYFGPGTRLTVL.

In DNA form, the CDR3 reads TGTGCCAGTAGTACGACCCCTAGTCCCACAGATACGCAGTATTTT. It specifies CASSTTPSPTDTQYF. The chain recombines TRBV19 with TRBJ2-3; D is undetermined. Germline-derived CDR1 and CDR2 are LNHDA and SQIVND (reference sequence). The CDR3 covers 15 residues. V was shortened by 4 bases and J by 2 bases, with 13 bases between the two germline ends.

This clonotype turned up a few times. The V gene is TRBV6-5, the J gene TRBJ2-1; the D call may be TRBD1 or TRBD2 (5 bases each). The CDR3 loop spans 17 amino acids. V lost 1 base, J lost 3 bases, and 16 bases lay in between. CDR1 MNHEY and CDR2 SVGAGI come from the germline V gene. The CDR3 DNA reads as TGTGCCAGCAGTTACTTAGGACAAGACGGACTCTACAATGAGCAGTTCTTC. It yields the protein CASSYLGQDGLYNEQFF.

The V and J genes are TRBV6-5 and TRBJ2-3; D unresolved. The germline gives CDR1 MNHEY, CDR2 SVGAGI. This CDR3 has 13 residues. Trimming removed 0 bases at V and 6 bases at J, with 7 bases between. The CDR3 reads CASSYSSADTQYF. The CDR3 nucleotides read TGTGCCAGCAGTTACTCATCTGCGGATACGCAGTATTTT.

This clonotype was detected a few times. The V and J genes are TRBV11-3 and TRBJ2-3, with D unclear. The CDR3 runs 13 residues. Germline CDR1 and CDR2: SGHNT and YENEEA. V gave up 8 bases and J gave up 1 base, with 10 bases separating them. CDR3 coding DNA: TGTGCCAGCGGCTCTAGTGGCACAGATACGCAGTATTTT. Protein sequence: CASGSSGTDTQYF.

The rearrangement uses TRBV7-9 and TRBJ2-1; 7 nucleotides line up with TRBD2. The V gene end was trimmed by 1 base and the J gene end by 10 bases; junction bases not matched to a gene: 1. CDR1 and CDR2 from the germline V gene are SEHNR and FQNEAQ (reference sequence). The CDR3 runs to 12 residues. The CDR3 DNA reads TGTGCCAGCAGCTTAGAAGCGGGGGAGCAGTTCTTC. Protein sequence: CASSLEAGEQFF.

This clonotype was seen only once. V and J are TRBV9 and TRBJ1-6; D ambiguous. Germline CDR1 reads SGDLS; CDR2 reads YYNGEE. V was clipped by 0 bases and J by 11 bases, with 9 bases between them. The CDR3 is 13 amino acids. The CDR3 loop reads CASSVGGATPLHF. The CDR3 coding sequence is TGTGCCAGCAGCGTAGGGGGAGCGACACCCCTCCACTTT.

This clonotype was counted at least ten times. CDR3 sequence (DNA): TGCGCCAGCAGCTTGGCCCTTTCGACAGGGTTGACTTTCTTT. Amino acid sequence: CASSLALSTGLTFF. The rearrangement uses TRBV5-1 and TRBJ1-1; 7 bases line up with TRBD1. Germline lookup yields CDR1 SGHRS and CDR2 YFSETQ. This CDR3 is 14 amino acids long. V gave up 0 bases and J gave up 12 bases; unmatched junction bases: 11. Together with reference TRBV5-1 and TRBJ1-1, the CDR3 gives the full variable domain: KAGVTQTPRYLIKTRGQQVTLSCSPISGHRSVSWYQQTPGQGLQFLFEYFSETQRNKGNFPGRFSGRQFSNSRSEMNVSTLELGDSALYLCASSLALSTGLTFFGQGTRLTVV.

This chain links TRBV4-1 with TRBJ2-3, with TRBD1 as a possible D gene (6 bases). The V gene's germline CDR1 is MGHRA and CDR2 YSYEKL. The CDR3 has 15 amino acids. V lost 1 base and J 3 bases, leaving 11 bases between the germline ends. The CDR3 sequence: CASSQGSRGTDTQYF. The CDR3 region has the DNA TGCGCCAGCAGCCAAGGAAGCAGGGGAACAGATACGCAGTATTTT.

The chain has TRBV4-1 and TRBJ1-6; 8 nucleotides match TRBD1. V lost 0 bases and J lost 13; bases outside the gene matches: 8. The CDR3 sequence is 15 residues long. Germline CDR1 reads MGHRA; CDR2 reads YSYEKL. CDR3 region: CASSQDSGGFWPLHF. The CDR3 DNA sequence: TGCGCCAGCAGCCAAGATTCAGGGGGCTTTTGGCCCCTCCACTTT.

The sample holds a few counts of this clonotype. V is TRBV5-4 and J is TRBJ2-3; D unclear. The germline gives CDR1 SGHNT, CDR2 YYREEE (reference sequence). The V end was cut by 4 bases, the J end by 6 bases, with 12 bases between. CDR3 length: 13 amino acids. DNA for the CDR3: TGTGCCAGCAGCGCCGTAGGGCCCGATACGCAGTATTTT. Its protein is CASSAVGPDTQYF.

V gene TRBV12-3 or TRBV12-4 combines with J gene TRBJ1-5; no reliable D call. The CDR3 extends over 14 amino acids. Trimming took off 4 bases at V and 0 bases at J, with 7 bases between the two ends. The chain's CDR3 is CASSWEASNQPQHF. DNA for the CDR3: TGTGCCAGCAGTTGGGAAGCTAGCAATCAGCCCCAGCATTTT.

This clonotype was observed many times. This chain connects TRBV12-3 or TRBV12-4 to TRBJ2-2; D uncertain. V was shortened by 3 bases and J by 4 bases, with 9 bases between the two germline ends. There are 14 residues in the CDR3. The CDR3 DNA reads as TGTGCCAGCAGTTTGGGTGGTAGCACCGGGGAGCTGTTTTTT. Translating gives CASSLGGSTGELFF.

V gene TRBV11-3 combines with J gene TRBJ2-5, with 8 bases lining up with TRBD1. Germline V gives CDR1 SGHNT, CDR2 YENEEA. V dropped 8 bases and J dropped 1; count of bases not matched to a gene: 3. CDR3 length equals 13 residues. The CDR3 DNA is TGTGCCAGCTCCGGACAGGGCCAAGAGACCCAGTACTTC. This encodes CASSGQGQETQYF.

This clonotype was seen at least ten times. The chain combines TRBV5-1 with TRBJ1-1; the D gene is possibly TRBD1 (6 bases). The CDR3 extends over 16 amino acids. Trimming removed 0 bases at V and 6 bases at J, with 18 bases between. Germline V lookup: CDR1 SGHRS, CDR2 YFSETQ. The CDR3 coding sequence is TGCGCCAGCAGCTTGGATGGGGGCGCAGGATACTCTGAAGCTTTCTTT. It translates to CASSLDGGAGYSEAFF.

This clonotype was seen repeatedly, ten times or more. The V and J genes are TRBV29-1 and TRBJ2-1; weak D call: TRBD2 (5 bases). The V end lost 3 bases, the J end lost 0 bases, and 9 bases lay between the germline ends. Germline-derived CDR1 and CDR2 are SQVTM and ANQGSEA. The CDR3 covers 14 residues. This CDR3 reads CSVEGGSSYNEQFF. The CDR3 coding sequence is TGCAGCGTTGAGGGTGGGAGCTCCTACAATGAGCAGTTCTTC.

This clonotype has a handful of counts. The V and J genes are TRBV7-9 and TRBJ1-2; TRBD1 agrees at 9 bases. CDR1 and CDR2 (germline): SEHNR, FQNEAQ (reference sequence). V was pared by 4 bases and J by 6 bases, with 9 bases of the junction left unmatched. The CDR3 has 15 amino acids. The CDR3 is CASSSQGAPADGYTF. In DNA form, the CDR3 reads TGTGCCAGCAGCTCACAGGGGGCGCCGGCTGATGGCTACACCTTC.

The table lists this clonotype with a few counts. V and J are TRBV6-5 and TRBJ2-5; TRBD2 matches 12 bases. The CDR3 is made up of 19 amino acids. Germline CDR1 is MNHEY and CDR2 is SVGAGI. The junction had 10 bases not matched to a gene; V was cut back by 0 bases and J by 2 bases. The CDR3 nucleotides read TGTGCCAGCAGTTACTCGTGGCTAGCGGGGGGGAACTGGCAAGAGACCCAGTACTTC. Protein: CASSYSWLAGGNWQETQYF.

The V gene is TRBV6-6, the J gene TRBJ1-1, with unresolved D. CDR3 length equals 10 residues. Germline V gene data show CDR1 as MNHNY and CDR2 as SVGAGI (reference sequence). The ends were cut back, 6 bases at V and 8 bases at J, with 7 bases in the middle. DNA of the CDR3: TGTGCCAGCAGAGGACTCGAAGCTTTCTTT. This sequence encodes CASRGLEAFF.